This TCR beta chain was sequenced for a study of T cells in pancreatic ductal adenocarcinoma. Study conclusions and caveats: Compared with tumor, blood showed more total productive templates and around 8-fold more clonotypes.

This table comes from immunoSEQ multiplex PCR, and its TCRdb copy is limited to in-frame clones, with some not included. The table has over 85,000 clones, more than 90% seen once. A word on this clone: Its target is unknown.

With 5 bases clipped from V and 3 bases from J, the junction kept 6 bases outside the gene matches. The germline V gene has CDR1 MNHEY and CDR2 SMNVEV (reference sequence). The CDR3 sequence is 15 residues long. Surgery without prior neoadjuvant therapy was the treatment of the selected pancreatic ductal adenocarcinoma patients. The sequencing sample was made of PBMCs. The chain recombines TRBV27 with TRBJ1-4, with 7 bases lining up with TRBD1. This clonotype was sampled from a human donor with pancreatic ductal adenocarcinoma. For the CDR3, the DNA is TGTGCCAGCAGTCCGGACAGGCGGGCTAATGAAAAACTGTTTTTT. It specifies CASSPDRRANEKLFF.